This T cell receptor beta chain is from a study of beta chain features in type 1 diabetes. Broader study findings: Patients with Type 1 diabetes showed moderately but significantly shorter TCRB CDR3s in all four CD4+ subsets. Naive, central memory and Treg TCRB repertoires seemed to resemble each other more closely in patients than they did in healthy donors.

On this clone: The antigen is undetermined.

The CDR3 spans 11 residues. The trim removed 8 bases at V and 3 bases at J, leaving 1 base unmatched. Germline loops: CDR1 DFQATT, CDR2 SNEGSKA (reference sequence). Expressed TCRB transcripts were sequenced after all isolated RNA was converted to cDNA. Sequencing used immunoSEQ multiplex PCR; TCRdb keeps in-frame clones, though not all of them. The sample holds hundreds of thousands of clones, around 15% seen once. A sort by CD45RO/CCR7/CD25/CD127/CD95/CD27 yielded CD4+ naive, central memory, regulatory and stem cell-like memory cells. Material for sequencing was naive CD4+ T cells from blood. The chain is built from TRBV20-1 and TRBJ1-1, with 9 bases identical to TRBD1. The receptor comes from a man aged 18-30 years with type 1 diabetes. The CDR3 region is CSRQGDTEAFF. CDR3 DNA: TGCAGTCGACAGGGGGACACTGAAGCTTTCTTT.